This T cell receptor beta chain was identified in a study of T cell responses to AZD1222 COVID-19 vaccine. General study points: Per reports, nearly half of all spike-specific TCRs target regions that are unmutated in variants. Repertoire sampling was restricted to post-peak T cell response timepoints. The donor cohort was predominantly white British with a female majority, and clonal diversity may have been underestimated.

Produced via immunoSEQ multiplex PCR; TCRdb's table is partial and in-frame only. The sample records around 84,000 clones, around 88% being singletons. Regarding this clone: Its antigen is not identified.

Per germline, CDR1 LGHNA and CDR2 YNFKEQ. The V and J ends lost 1 base and 0 bases respectively, with 9 bases between them. The CDR3 covers 15 residues. The sequence came from an adult in good health. The specimen was peripheral blood, collected on day 0 of MenACWY control vaccination. The chain combines TRBV4-2 with TRBJ1-1; D remains unclear. CDR3 region: CASSQAEGMNTEAFF. The DNA of the CDR3 is TGTGCCAGCAGCCAAGCAGAGGGAATGAACACTGAAGCTTTCTTT.